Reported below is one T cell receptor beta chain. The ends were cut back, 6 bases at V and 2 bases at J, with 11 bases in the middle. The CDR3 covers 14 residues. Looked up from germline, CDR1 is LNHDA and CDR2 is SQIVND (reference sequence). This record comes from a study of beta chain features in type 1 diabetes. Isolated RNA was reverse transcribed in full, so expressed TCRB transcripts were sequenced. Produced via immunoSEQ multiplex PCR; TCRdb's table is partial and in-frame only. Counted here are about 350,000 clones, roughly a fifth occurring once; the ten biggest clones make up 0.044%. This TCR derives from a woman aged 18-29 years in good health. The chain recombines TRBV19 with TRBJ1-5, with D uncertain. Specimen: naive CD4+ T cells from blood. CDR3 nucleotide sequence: TGTGCCAGTAGAAAGGAAAGCGGCAATCAGCCCCAGCATTTT. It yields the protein CASRKESGNQPQHF.